Listed here is a single TCR beta chain. Its antigen remains undetermined. No much larger clonotype is one base removed from it; base qualities were not supplied. This sample is part of a study of OX40 agonist ivuxolimab in advanced cancers. The study in broad terms: Ivuxolimab was an agonistic, fully human IgG2 monoclonal antibody directed against OX40 (CD134), a costimulatory receptor. The paper reports the monotherapy dose-escalation portion (N ≈ 52 patients) of the phase I ivuxolimab trial. Prior anti-PD-1, anti-PD-L1 or anti-CTLA-4 therapy was permitted, and about two fifths of dose-escalation patients had received checkpoint inhibitors. A male proportion of 75% to 85% and a mean age of around 60 years, ranging from about 20 to 80, were recorded for the dose-escalation cohort. Partial responses occurred in three dose-escalation patients, of whom one had hepatocellular carcinoma and two had cutaneous melanoma. Intravenous ivuxolimab was administered to patients every 2 weeks at six dose levels: 0.01, 0.1, 0.3, 1.5, 3 and 10 mg/kg. Among the approximately 50 dose-escalation patients, some 19 had hepatocellular carcinoma, 15 or so melanoma, 9 renal cell carcinoma and 9 head and neck cancer. Peripheral TCRbeta sequencing aimed to test whether ivuxolimab altered TCR sequence diversity and caused clonal T-cell expansion.

Patients with autoimmune disease history or receiving systemic immunosuppression were excluded from the trial. Peripheral blood for TCR sequencing was collected from all dose cohorts at baseline, on cycle 4 day 1, and on cycle 7 day 1. The samples were drawn from a first-in-human, open-label, multicenter phase I dose-escalation trial of ivuxolimab. The trial enrolled adults with locally advanced or metastatic head and neck squamous cell, hepatocellular, melanoma or renal cell carcinoma. Before TCR sequencing, CD4+ T cells and CD8+ T cells were sorted from peripheral blood as separate populations. Study-wide findings and limitations: Antigen specificity was not determined for the clonally expanded peripheral T cells. At doses of 0.1 to 3.0 mg/kg, clonal expansion of both CD4+ and CD8+ blood T cells was observed from baseline to week 6. Low levels of normalized T-cell clonal expansion were also seen in some nonresponding patients. After ivuxolimab, expanded clones were on average more numerous among CD8+ T cells than among CD4+ T cells. Partial responders in the 0.1-3.0 mg/kg groups had among the lowest normalized peripheral clonal expansion, especially among CD8+ T cells.

Genomic DNA was isolated from the sorted cells so that the TCRbeta CDR3 region could be sequenced. The immunoSEQ Assay was used for sequencing of TCRbeta CDR3 regions. Entries here come from immuneACCESS through TCRdb and include only in-frame sequences with V and J called. Some clones fail to appear in such tables; in the studies checked, an unresolved V gene covers under half of the shortfall, and the cause of the remainder is unknown. The table for this sample lists some 33,000 clones; roughly four fifths of them were counted only once. Together, the top ten hold roughly 12% of the sample. Trimming accounts for 5 bases at V and 1 base at J, while the number of junction bases matched to no gene is 2. CDR1 SEHNR and CDR2 FQNEAQ are derived from the germline V gene (reference sequence). The CDR3 goes from the cysteine to the phenylalanine over 15 residues. The DNA shown is the 45-base CDR3, in frame from base 1.

This sequence uses TRBV7-9 and TRBJ2-3; 11 bases in between match TRBD2. The source material was CD4+ or CD8+ T cells sorted from blood, sampled in a trial of the OX40 agonist ivuxolimab. This TCR derives from an adult with an advanced solid tumor such as melanoma, head and neck, liver or kidney cancer. In nucleotides, the sequence is TGTGCCAGCAGCCGGACTAGCGGGCGCACAGATACGCAGTATTTT. The resulting protein is CASSRTSGRTDTQYF.